This T cell receptor (beta chain) emerged from a study of shared clonotypes between healthy human individuals. Measured with immunoSEQ multiplex PCR; TCRdb has only the in-frame clones, and not every one. The sample has roughly 490,000 clones; roughly 85% are singletons. This clone has a single count. CDR1 and CDR2 from the germline V gene are SGDLS and YYNGEE. The CDR3 has 17 residues. The chain joins TRBV9 to TRBJ2-5, with 11 nucleotides matching TRBD2. TRBJ2-7 matches the DNA end more closely, so the J call is doubtful. The TCR comes from a woman in her thirties or forties in good health. Some clones in this sample may be carry-over from other donors' samples. Sequenced sample: PBMCs. The CDR3 region is CASSVGGGLAASYEQYF. The CDR3 DNA reads as TGTGCCAGCAGCGTAGGGGGGGGACTAGCGGCCTCCTACGAGCAGTACTTC.